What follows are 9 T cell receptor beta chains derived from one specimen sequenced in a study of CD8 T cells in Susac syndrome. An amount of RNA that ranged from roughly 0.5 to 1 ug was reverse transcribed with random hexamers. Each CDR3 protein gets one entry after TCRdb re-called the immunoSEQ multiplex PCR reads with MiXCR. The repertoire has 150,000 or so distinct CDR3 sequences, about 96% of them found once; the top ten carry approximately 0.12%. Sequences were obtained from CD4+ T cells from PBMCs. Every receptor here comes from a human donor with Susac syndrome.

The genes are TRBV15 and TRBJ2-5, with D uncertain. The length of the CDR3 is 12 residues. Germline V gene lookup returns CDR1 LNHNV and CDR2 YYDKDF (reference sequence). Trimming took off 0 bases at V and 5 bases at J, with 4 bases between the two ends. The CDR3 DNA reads TGTGCCACCAGCAGAGATTTTGAGACCCAGTACTTC. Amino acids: CATSRDFETQYF. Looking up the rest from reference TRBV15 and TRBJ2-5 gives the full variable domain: DAMVIQNPRYQVTQFGKPVTLSCSQTLNHNVMYWYQQKSSQAPKLLFHYYDKDFNNEADTPDNFQSRRPNTSFCFLDIRSPGLGDTAMYLCATSRDFETQYFGPGTRLLVL.

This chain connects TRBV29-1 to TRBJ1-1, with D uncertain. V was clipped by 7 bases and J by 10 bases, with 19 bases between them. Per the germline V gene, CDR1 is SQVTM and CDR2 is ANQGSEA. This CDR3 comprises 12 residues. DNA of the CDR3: TGCAGCGGGCAGGCCGATCCAATCGGAGCTTTCTTT. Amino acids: CSGQADPIGAFF.

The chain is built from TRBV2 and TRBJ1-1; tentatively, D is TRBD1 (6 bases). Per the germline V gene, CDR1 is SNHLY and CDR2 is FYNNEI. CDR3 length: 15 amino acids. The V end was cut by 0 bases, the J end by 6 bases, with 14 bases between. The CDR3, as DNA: TGTGCCAGCAGTGAAGCGCTGGGGGGCTCGGCTGAAGCTTTCTTT. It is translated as CASSEALGGSAEAFF.

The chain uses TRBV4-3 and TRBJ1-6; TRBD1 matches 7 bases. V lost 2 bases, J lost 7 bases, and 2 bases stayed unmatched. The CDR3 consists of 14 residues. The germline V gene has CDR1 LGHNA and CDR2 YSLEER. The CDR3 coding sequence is TGCGCCAGCAGCCAATGGGACAGCAATTCACCCCTCCACTTT. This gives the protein CASSQWDSNSPLHF.

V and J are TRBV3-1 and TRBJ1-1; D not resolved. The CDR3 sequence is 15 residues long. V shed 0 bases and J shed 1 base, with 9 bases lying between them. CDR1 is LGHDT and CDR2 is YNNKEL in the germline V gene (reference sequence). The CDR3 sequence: CASSQELGPNTEAFF. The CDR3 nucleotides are TGTGCCAGCAGCCAAGAACTGGGCCCGAACACTGAAGCTTTCTTT.

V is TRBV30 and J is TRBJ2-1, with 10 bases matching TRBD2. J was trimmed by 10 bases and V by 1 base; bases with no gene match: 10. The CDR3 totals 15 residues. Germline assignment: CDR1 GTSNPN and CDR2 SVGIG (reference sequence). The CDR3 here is CAWSEVAGGPREQFF. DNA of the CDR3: TGTGCCTGGAGTGAGGTAGCGGGAGGACCTAGGGAGCAGTTCTTC. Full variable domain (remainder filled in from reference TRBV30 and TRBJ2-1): SQTIHQWPATLVQPVGSPLSLECTVEGTSNPNLYWYRQAAGRGLQLLFYSVGIGQISSEVPQNLSASRPQDRQFILSSKKLLLSDSGFYLCAWSEVAGGPREQFFGPGTRLTVL.

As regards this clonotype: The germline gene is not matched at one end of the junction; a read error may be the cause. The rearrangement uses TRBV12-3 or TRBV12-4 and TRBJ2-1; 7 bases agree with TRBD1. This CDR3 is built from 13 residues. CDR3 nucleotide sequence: TGTGCCAGCAGGCCGGACAGGTACAATGAGCAGTCCTTC. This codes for CASRPDRYNEQSF.

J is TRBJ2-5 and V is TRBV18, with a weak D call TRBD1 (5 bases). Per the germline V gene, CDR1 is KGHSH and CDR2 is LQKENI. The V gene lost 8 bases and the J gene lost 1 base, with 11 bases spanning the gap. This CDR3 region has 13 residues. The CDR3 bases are TGTGCCAGCGCGCCAGGGTTCCAAGAGACCCAGTACTTC. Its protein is CASAPGFQETQYF.

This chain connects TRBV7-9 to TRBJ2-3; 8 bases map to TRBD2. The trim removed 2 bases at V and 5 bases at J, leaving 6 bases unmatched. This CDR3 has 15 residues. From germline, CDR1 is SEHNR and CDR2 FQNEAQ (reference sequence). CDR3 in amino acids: CASSLPGGRIDTQYF. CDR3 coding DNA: TGTGCCAGCAGCTTACCGGGAGGGCGTATAGATACGCAGTATTTT.